This T cell receptor beta chain was recorded in a study of early T cells in non-severe SARS-CoV-2 infection. Study background: RNA in bulk from unsorted whole blood was sequenced, and chains were unpaired.

Germline assignment: CDR1 DFQATT and CDR2 SNEGSKA (reference sequence). This CDR3 has 13 residues. The ends were cut back, 3 bases at V and 1 base at J, with 7 bases in the middle. Study observations and caveats: Anti-spike CD8 responses were favored in VDJdb matching, and private and CD4 specificities were missed.

About this clonotype itself: Its antigen is still unknown. Possible read error: a much larger clone is one base away.

TCRdb re-derived calls from the 5' RACE reads in MiXCR, one entry per CDR3 protein. The repertoire has 95,000 to 110,000 distinct CDR3 sequences, 11% of them found once; the top ten carry more than 6.5%. Sequenced input: whole blood. The receptor was isolated from an adult who was a healthcare worker with PCR-confirmed SARS-CoV-2 infection or an uninfected control (not recorded which). The chain is built from TRBV20-1 and TRBJ2-1; no firm D call. The CDR3 sequence: CSASRTSYNEQFF. The CDR3 DNA reads as TGCAGTGCTAGCCGAACGTCCTACAATGAGCAGTTCTTC.